This is a list of T cell receptor beta chains from one sample in a study of T-cell reconstitution after alpha-beta-depleted transplantation in children. TCRdb passed the PCR reads through MiXCR, listing each CDR3 protein once. The sample includes 29,000 or so distinct CDR3 sequences, under 8% seen only once; the top ten take roughly 7%. The sample was PBMCs, mostly from graft donor cells, taken 180 days after TCRalphabeta/CD19-depleted stem cell transplant. These receptor sequences come from a male patient aged 10 to 17 who had a stem cell transplant for acute myeloid leukemia, so the T cells may come from the graft donor. CDR3s include the opening cysteine and the closing phenylalanine or tryptophan. A D gene is named only where the DNA matches it firmly. Where a row states a size, it is once, few, many or the class of an expanded clone; other rows omit it.

D gene	clone size	V gene	J gene	CDR3 DNA	CDR3 protein
NA	many	TRBV20-1	TRBJ2-4	TGCAGTGCTATGGACCCCCGGAGAGGCATTCAGTACTTC	CSAMDPRRGIQYF
NA	many	TRBV15	TRBJ2-5	TGTGCCACCAGCAGAGATCTCCAAGGGCCCACCCTACAAGAGACCCAGTACTTC	CATSRDLQGPTLQETQYF
TRBD1	many	TRBV20-1	TRBJ2-2	TGCAGTGCTAGGCCAGGGACAGGGCTTCGCACCGGGGAGCTGTTTTTT	CSARPGTGLRTGELFF
TRBD2	many	TRBV12-3/TRBV12-4	TRBJ2-1	TGTGCCAGCAGTTCTGGACTAGCGGGAGCGTCTAGGGATGAGCAGTTCTTC	CASSSGLAGASRDEQFF
NA	many	TRBV29-1	TRBJ1-2	TGCAGTGCGGCCGGAGAAGGTGGCTACACCTTC	CSAAGEGGYTF
NA	many	TRBV2	TRBJ2-1	TGTGCCAGCAGCACCGAGCTATCTTTGTACAATGAGCAGTTCTTC	CASSTELSLYNEQFF
NA	NA	TRBV6-6	TRBJ1-3	TGTGCCAGCAGTTACGGGGGAAACACCATATATTTT	CASSYGGNTIYF
NA	many	TRBV7-8	TRBJ2-3	TGTGCCAGCAGCTGGGTCCCCATTAACACAGATACGCAGTATTTT	CASSWVPINTDTQYF
NA	many	TRBV9	TRBJ2-7	TGTGCCAGCAGCGTAGGCATGGGAGTCGTAGGCGAGCAGTACTTC	CASSVGMGVVGEQYF
TRBD1	many	TRBV27	TRBJ2-7	TGTGCCAGCAGTTTATCGTTCCCAGGGGGGACAGGGGCCTACGAGCAGTACTTC	CASSLSFPGGTGAYEQYF
NA	many	TRBV6-5	TRBJ2-3	TGTGCCAGCAGTTACGTCGCGGGATTGGGAGATACGCAGTATTTT	CASSYVAGLGDTQYF
TRBD2	NA	TRBV4-1	TRBJ2-7	TGCGCCAGCAGCCAAGTGTGGGTAGCGGGACCCTACGAGCAGTACTTC	CASSQVWVAGPYEQYF
NA	many	TRBV5-4	TRBJ2-3	TGTGCCAGCAGCTCGTCCTCTGGCGGTACGCAGTATTTT	CASSSSSGGTQYF
NA	NA	TRBV20-1	TRBJ1-1	TGCAGTGCTGAGACAGCATACATGAACACTGAAGCTTTCTTT	CSAETAYMNTEAFF
NA	many	TRBV18	TRBJ2-5	TGTGCCAGCTCACCGAGGATTGGCAGGGATGAGACCCAGTACTTC	CASSPRIGRDETQYF
NA	many	TRBV20-1	TRBJ2-2	TGCAGCCCGGACAGATTCACCGGGGAGCTGTTTTTT	CSPDRFTGELFF
NA	NA	TRBV5-1	TRBJ2-1	TGCGCCAGCAGCTGGGGGGTGTCACCGAATTTTGGTGAGCAGTTCTTC	CASSWGVSPNFGEQFF
NA	many	TRBV7-8	TRBJ2-3	TGTGCCAGCAGCTTATGGGCCACAGATACGCAGTATTTT	CASSLWATDTQYF
NA	many	TRBV12-3/TRBV12-4	TRBJ2-7	TGTGCCAGCAGTTTTTGGGATAGCTCCTACGAGCAGTACTTC	CASSFWDSSYEQYF
TRBD2	many	TRBV4-1	TRBJ2-7	TGCGCCAGCAGCCAGGCCAGCGGGAGGGCCCTCTACGAGCAGTACTTC	CASSQASGRALYEQYF
NA	many	TRBV19	TRBJ2-7	TGTGCCAGTAGTATAGGTGTCTACGGGGCCCTCGTTTACGAGCAGTACTTC	CASSIGVYGALVYEQYF
NA	many	TRBV20-1	TRBJ2-7	TGCAGTGCTAGAGGGGGCCTAGGGACCTACGAGCAGTACTTC	CSARGGLGTYEQYF
NA	many	TRBV6-1	TRBJ1-4	TGTGCCAGCAGTGAATTTCACCAGGGGAGAGAAAAACTGTTTTTT	CASSEFHQGREKLFF
NA	many	TRBV20-1	TRBJ1-1	TGCAGTGCTAGAGATTGGTTCAACGGGGGATTGTCGAACACTGAAGCTTTCTTT	CSARDWFNGGLSNTEAFF
NA	many	TRBV12-3/TRBV12-4	TRBJ2-2	TGTGCCAGCAGTTTCGTAGGCGGGGAGCTGTTTTTT	CASSFVGGELFF
NA	many	TRBV30	TRBJ2-1	TGTGCCTGGAGTCCCTATGGCTACAATGAGCAGTTCTTC	CAWSPYGYNEQFF
TRBD2	many	TRBV29-1	TRBJ2-3	TGCAGCGTTGATCGGGTAGCGGGAAACACGCAGTATTTT	CSVDRVAGNTQYF
NA	many	TRBV28	TRBJ1-2	TGTGCCAACGCGGGGAAGGGGGTGGGCCAATATGGCTACACCTTC	CANAGKGVGQYGYTF
TRBD2	many	TRBV7-2	TRBJ2-5	TGTGCCAGCAGCCTAACGCGGACTAGAAATGGAGAGACCCAGTACTTC	CASSLTRTRNGETQYF
NA	many	TRBV28	TRBJ2-1	TGTGCCAGCAGCCCTTCCTTGGGTCAACACAATGAGCAGTTCTTC	CASSPSLGQHNEQFF
NA	many	TRBV18	TRBJ1-6	TGTGCCAGCTCACCCCTGAGGGGCAGGGTGGATTCACCCCTCCACTTT	CASSPLRGRVDSPLHF
NA	many	TRBV7-2	TRBJ2-1	TGTGCCAGCAGCGGAGGGGCCTACAATGAGCAGTTCTTC	CASSGGAYNEQFF
NA	many	TRBV3-1	TRBJ1-2	TGTGCCAGCAGCCAAGGAAACCAGGGTGGGTATGGCTACACCTTC	CASSQGNQGGYGYTF
TRBD2	many	TRBV6-6	TRBJ2-3	TGTGCCAGCAGCACTAGCGGGGGGTTTAGCACAGATACGCAGTATTTT	CASSTSGGFSTDTQYF
TRBD2	many	TRBV18	TRBJ2-3	TGTGCCAGCGCAACCTCTAGCGGGAGGCCCAGGCGTCCTAGCACAGATACGCAGTATTTT	CASATSSGRPRRPSTDTQYF
NA	many	TRBV9	TRBJ1-1	TGTGCCAGCAGCGTCCAAGCCATGAACACTGAAGCTTTCTTT	CASSVQAMNTEAFF
NA	many	TRBV7-2	TRBJ1-5	TGTGCCAGCAGCTTAGCGCGGGGAGATCAGCCCCAGCATTTT	CASSLARGDQPQHF
TRBD2	many	TRBV12-3/TRBV12-4	TRBJ2-7	TGTGCCAGCAGTTTCCGTAGCGGGAGGATCGAGCAGTACTTC	CASSFRSGRIEQYF
TRBD2	many	TRBV12-3/TRBV12-4	TRBJ2-1	TGTGCCAGCAGTTCACAAAGGGGCTCTAGCGGATACAATGAGCAGTTCTTC	CASSSQRGSSGYNEQFF
NA	many	TRBV11-1	TRBJ1-1	TGTGCCAGCAGCCCGGACGGGTTTGAAGCTTTCTTT	CASSPDGFEAFF
TRBD2	many	TRBV6-5	TRBJ2-7	TGTGCCAGCAGTTGGGCTAGCGGAGTCCGTACCTACGAGCAGTACTTC	CASSWASGVRTYEQYF
TRBD1	many	TRBV7-9	TRBJ2-7	TGTGCCAGCAGCCCGCGGACAGGCTACGAGCAGTACTTC	CASSPRTGYEQYF
TRBD2	many	TRBV29-1	TRBJ2-5	TGCAGCGTTGGCGGTGGGGAGGGAGAGACCCAGTACTTC	CSVGGGEGETQYF
TRBD2	many	TRBV5-1	TRBJ2-1	TGCGCCAGCAGGGCCCTAGCGGGAATCAATGAGCAGTTCTTC	CASRALAGINEQFF
NA	many	TRBV6-5	TRBJ1-1	TGTGCCAGCAGTTACGTCTTTAACACTGAAGCTTTCTTT	CASSYVFNTEAFF
TRBD2	many	TRBV7-9	TRBJ2-7	TGTGCCCTGGGGGGGGTAAAGGACGAGCAGTACTTC	CALGGVKDEQYF
TRBD1	many	TRBV9	TRBJ2-1	TGTGCCAGCAGCGTAGCTCCGACCGGGACAGGGGGGTACAATGAGCAGTTCTTC	CASSVAPTGTGGYNEQFF
NA	many	TRBV9	TRBJ1-1	TGTGCCAGCAGCGTAGGAGCCGCGATGAACACTGAAGCTTTCTTT	CASSVGAAMNTEAFF
TRBD2	medium-sized	TRBV5-6	TRBJ2-5	TGTGCCAGCAGCTCGGCTTTTAGCGGGAGTCGGGGTGAGACCCAGTACTTC	CASSSAFSGSRGETQYF
NA	many	TRBV7-2	TRBJ1-4	TGTGCCAGCAGCTTAGTAGGCAGGGGCGAGGCTGAAAAACTGTTTTTT	CASSLVGRGEAEKLFF
NA	many	TRBV13	TRBJ2-5	TGTGCCAGCAGCTTAGAATCTGCGGGTCGGGAGACCCAGTACTTC	CASSLESAGRETQYF
NA	many	TRBV9	TRBJ1-1	TGTGCCAGCAGCTACCAGACGGCGAACACTGAAGCTTTCTTT	CASSYQTANTEAFF
NA	many	TRBV9	TRBJ1-5	TGTGCCAGCAGCCCGCCGGGGGGGGGAAATCAGCCCCAGCATTTT	CASSPPGGGNQPQHF
NA	NA	TRBV11-1	TRBJ1-2	TGTGCCAGCAGCTTAGAAGGATGGGTTGGCTATGGCTATCCCTTC	CASSLEGWVGYGYPF